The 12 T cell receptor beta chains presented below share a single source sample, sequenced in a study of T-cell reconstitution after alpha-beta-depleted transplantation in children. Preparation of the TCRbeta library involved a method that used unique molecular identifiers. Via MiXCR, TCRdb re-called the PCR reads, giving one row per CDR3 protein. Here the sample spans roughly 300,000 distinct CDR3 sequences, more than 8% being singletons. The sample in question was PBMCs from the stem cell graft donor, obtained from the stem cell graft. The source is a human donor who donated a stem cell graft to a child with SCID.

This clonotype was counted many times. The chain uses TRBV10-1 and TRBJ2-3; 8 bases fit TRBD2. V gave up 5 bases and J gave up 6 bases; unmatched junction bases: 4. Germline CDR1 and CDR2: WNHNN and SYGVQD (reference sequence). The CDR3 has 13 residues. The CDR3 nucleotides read TGCGCCAGCAGTAAGACTAGCGAGGATACGCAGTATTTT. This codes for CASSKTSEDTQYF.

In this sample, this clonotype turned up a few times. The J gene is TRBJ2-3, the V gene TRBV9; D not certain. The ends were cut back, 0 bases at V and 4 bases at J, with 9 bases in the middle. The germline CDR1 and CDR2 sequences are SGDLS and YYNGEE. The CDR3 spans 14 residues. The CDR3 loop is CASSVEYFSDTQYF. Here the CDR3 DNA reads TGTGCCAGCAGCGTAGAGTACTTTTCAGATACGCAGTATTTT. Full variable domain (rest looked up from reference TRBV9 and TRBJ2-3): DSGVTQTPKHLITATGQRVTLRCSPRSGDLSVYWYQQSLDQGLQFLIQYYNGEERAKGNILERFSAQQFPDLHSELNLSSLELGDSALYFCASSVEYFSDTQYFGPGTRLTVL.

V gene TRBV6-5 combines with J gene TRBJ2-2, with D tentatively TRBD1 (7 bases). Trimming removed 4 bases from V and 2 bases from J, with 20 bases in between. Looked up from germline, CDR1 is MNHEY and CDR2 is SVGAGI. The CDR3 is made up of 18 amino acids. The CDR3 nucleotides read TGTGCCAGCAGTTCCGAGCTGCGGGACAGCCTTAACACCGGGGAGCTGTTTTTT. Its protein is CASSSELRDSLNTGELFF.

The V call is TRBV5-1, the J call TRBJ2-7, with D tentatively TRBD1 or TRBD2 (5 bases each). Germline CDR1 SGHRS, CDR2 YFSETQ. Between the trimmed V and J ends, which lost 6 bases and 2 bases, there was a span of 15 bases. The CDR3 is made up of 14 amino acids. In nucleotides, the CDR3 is TGCGCCAGCAAACCCGGGACGGGAACCTACGAGCAGTACTTC. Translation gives CASKPGTGTYEQYF.

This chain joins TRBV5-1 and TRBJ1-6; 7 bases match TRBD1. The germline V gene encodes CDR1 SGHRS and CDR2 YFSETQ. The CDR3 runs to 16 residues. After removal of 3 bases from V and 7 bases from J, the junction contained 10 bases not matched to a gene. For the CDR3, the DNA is TGCGCCAGCAGCTCGCAAAACCGGGACAGAAATTCACCCCTCCACTTT. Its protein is CASSSQNRDRNSPLHF.

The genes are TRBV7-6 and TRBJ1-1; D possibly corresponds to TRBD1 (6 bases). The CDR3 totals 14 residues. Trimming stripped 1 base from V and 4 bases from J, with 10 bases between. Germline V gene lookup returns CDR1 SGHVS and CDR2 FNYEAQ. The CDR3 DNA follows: TGTGCCAGCAGCTTAGAAAGAGGGGGCACTGAAGCTTTCTTT. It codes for CASSLERGGTEAFF.

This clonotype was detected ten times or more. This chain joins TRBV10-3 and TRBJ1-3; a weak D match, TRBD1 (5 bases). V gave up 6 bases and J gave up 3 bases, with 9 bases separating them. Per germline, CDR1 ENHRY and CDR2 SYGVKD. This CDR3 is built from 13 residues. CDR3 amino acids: CAIRTGDGNTIYF. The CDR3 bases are TGTGCCATCAGGACGGGGGATGGAAACACCATATATTTT.

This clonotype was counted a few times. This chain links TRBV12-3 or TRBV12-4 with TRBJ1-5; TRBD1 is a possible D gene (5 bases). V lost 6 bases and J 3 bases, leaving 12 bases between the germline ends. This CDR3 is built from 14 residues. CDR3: CASSASGSNQPQHF. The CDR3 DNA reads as TGTGCCAGCAGCGCGTCAGGGTCCAATCAGCCCCAGCATTTT.

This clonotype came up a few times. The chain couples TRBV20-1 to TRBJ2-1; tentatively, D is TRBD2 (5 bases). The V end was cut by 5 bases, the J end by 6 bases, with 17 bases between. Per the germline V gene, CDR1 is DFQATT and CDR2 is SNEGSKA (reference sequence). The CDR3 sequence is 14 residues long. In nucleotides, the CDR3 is TGCAGTGCTTTTGGACTCCCCGGAACCAATGAGCAGTTCTTC. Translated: CSAFGLPGTNEQFF.

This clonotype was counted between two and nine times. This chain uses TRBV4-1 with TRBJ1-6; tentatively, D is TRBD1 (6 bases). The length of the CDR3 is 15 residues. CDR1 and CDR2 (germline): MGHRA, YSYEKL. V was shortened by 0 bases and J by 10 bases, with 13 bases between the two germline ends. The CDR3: CASSQDFGGLSPLHF. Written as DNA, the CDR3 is TGCGCCAGCAGCCAAGATTTCGGGGGGCTCTCACCCCTCCACTTT.

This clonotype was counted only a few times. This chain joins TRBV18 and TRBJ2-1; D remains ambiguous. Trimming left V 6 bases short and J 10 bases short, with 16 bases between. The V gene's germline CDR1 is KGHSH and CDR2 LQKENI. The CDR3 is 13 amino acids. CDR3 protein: CASSPSLFLEQFF. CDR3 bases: TGTGCCAGCTCTCCTAGTCTATTCTTGGAGCAGTTCTTC.

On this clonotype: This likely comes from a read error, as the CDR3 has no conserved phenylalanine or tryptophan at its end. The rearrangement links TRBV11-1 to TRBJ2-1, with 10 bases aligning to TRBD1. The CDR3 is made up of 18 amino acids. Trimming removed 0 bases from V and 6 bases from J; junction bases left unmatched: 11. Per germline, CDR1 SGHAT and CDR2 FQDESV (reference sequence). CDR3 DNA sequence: TGTGCCAGCAGCTTAGCGAGACAGGGGGCTTTAGGTCGCAATGAGCAGTTCTCC. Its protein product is CASSLARQGALGRNEQFS.